The rows below give T cell receptor beta chains drawn from one sample of a study of response to subunit inactivated influenza vaccine. A single record per CDR3 protein comes from TCRdb applying MiXCR to the RT-PCR reads. There are hundreds of thousands of distinct CDR3 sequences in the sample; about 14% occur only once, and about 7.6% lies in the top ten. The material sequenced was PBMCs from blood, taken 14 to 15 days before vaccination. The receptors come from a man in his fifties or sixties who received an inactivated influenza vaccine. The CDR3 runs from the conserved cysteine through the conserved F or W.

>TRBV20-1|12|TRBJ2-7
CSARLLGGEQYF
>TRBV20-1|13|TRBJ1-5
CSARETGNQPQHF
>TRBV2|14|TRBJ2-1
CASSGVGGSNEQFF
>TRBV28|13|TRBJ2-7
CASSPTLGRVAYF
>TRBV7-8|16|TRBJ2-1
CASSRRGAGGGNEQFF
>TRBV12-3/TRBV12-4|14|TRBJ1-3
CASSFSSSGNTIYF
>TRBV3-1|14|TRBJ2-7
CASSHLTGAGEQYF
>TRBV4-3|16|TRBJ2-1
CASSHLSGGGYNEQFF
>TRBV12-3/TRBV12-4|14|TRBJ2-3
CASSWNSATDTQYF
>TRBV7-2|13|TRBJ2-1
CASSSVVYNEQFF
>TRBV13|14|TRBJ2-5
CASSFGVSSGTQYF
>TRBV20-1|16|TRBJ2-5
CSALPLQRRVHETQYF
>TRBV20-1|12|TRBJ1-1
CTAKSGDTEAFF
>TRBV4-2|16|TRBJ2-1
CASSQASGGPYNEQFF
>TRBV6-5|15|TRBJ2-7
CASSYSPSGTYEQYF
>TRBV4-3|17|TRBJ2-1
CASSQGFGTSGINEQFF
>TRBV6-5|15|TRBJ1-5
CASSYSMGQNQPQHF
>TRBV7-9|17|TRBJ2-1
CASPGTGTSGGDNEQFF
>TRBV15|17|TRBJ2-7
CATSRGKAEGQSSEQYF
>TRBV6-2/TRBV6-3|15|TRBJ2-2
CASSQTVSLPGELFF
>TRBV29-1|14|TRBJ1-5
CSVAVGGANQPQHF
>TRBV9|19|TRBJ1-6
CASSPWSSKQGTYNSPLHF
>TRBV15|16|TRBJ2-7
CATSRPGRRNPYEQYF
>TRBV7-9|14|TRBJ2-7
CASSHTSGGYEQYF
>TRBV29-1|13|TRBJ2-2
CSSLGGTTGELFF
>TRBV18|13|TRBJ2-7
CASSYTGGNEQYF